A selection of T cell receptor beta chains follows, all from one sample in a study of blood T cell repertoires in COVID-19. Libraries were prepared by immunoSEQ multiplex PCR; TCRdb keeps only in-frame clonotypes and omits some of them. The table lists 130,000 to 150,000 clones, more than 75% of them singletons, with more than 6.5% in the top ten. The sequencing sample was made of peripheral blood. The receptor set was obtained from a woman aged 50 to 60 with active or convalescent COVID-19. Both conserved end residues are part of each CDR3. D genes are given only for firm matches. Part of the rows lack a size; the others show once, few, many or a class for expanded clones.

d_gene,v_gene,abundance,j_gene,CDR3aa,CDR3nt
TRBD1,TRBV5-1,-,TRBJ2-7,CASSPGQGLNEQYF,TGCGCCAGCAGCCCCGGACAGGGACTTAACGAGCAGTACTTC
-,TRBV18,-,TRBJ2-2,CASSPRGGESTGELFF,TGTGCCAGCTCACCACGGGGCGGAGAATCCACCGGGGAGCTGTTTTTT
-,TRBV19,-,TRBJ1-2,CASSMAGTLTNYGYTF,TGTGCCAGTAGTATGGCGGGGACGCTAACCAACTATGGCTACACCTTC
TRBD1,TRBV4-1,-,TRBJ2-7,CASSQDAPDRGSEQYF,TGCGCCAGCAGCCAAGACGCTCCTGACAGGGGAAGCGAGCAGTACTTC
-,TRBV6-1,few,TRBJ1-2,CASSEKGAVYGYTF,TGTGCCAGCAGTGAAAAAGGGGCGGTCTATGGCTACACCTTC
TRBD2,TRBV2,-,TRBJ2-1,CASGGSGSSYNEQFF,TGTGCCAGCGGGGGAAGCGGGAGCTCCTACAATGAGCAGTTCTTC
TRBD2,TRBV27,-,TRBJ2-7,CASSRISGSSYEQYF,TGTGCCAGCAGTCGCATTAGCGGGAGCTCCTACGAGCAGTACTTC
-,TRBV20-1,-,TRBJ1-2,CSARVQYGYTF,TGCAGTGCTAGAGTCCAGTATGGCTACACCTTC
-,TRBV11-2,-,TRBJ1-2,CASESLRGGFSHGYTF,TGTGCCTCCGAGTCTCTACGGGGAGGGTTCAGTCATGGCTACACCTTC
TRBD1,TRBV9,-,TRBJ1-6,CASSPPGTGNSPLHF,TGTGCCAGCAGCCCTCCGGGGACAGGGAATTCACCCCTCCACTTT
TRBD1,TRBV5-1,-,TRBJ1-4,CASSLWGTGEEKLFF,TGCGCCAGCAGCTTGTGGGGGACAGGAGAAGAAAAACTGTTTTTT
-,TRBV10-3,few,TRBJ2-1,CAISEASSPLQFF,TGTGCCATCAGTGAAGCTAGTTCCCCACTTCAGTTCTTC
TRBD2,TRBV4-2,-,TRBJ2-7,CASSQGPSGSSNEQYF,TGTGCCAGCAGCCAAGGGCCTAGCGGGAGTTCCAACGAGCAGTACTTC
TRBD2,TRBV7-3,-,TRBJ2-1,CASSPLGGGDNEQFF,TGTGCCAGCAGCCCGCTCGGGGGAGGGGACAATGAGCAGTTCTTC
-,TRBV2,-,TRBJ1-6,CASSLIPSPLHF,TGTGCCAGCAGTCTTATCCCCTCCCCCCTCCACTTT
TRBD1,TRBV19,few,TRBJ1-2,CASSIVGQGYYGYTF,TGTGCCAGTAGTATAGTGGGACAGGGATACTATGGCTACACCTTC
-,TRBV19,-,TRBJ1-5,CASSPRFEDQPQHF,TGTGCCAGTAGTCCCCGGTTTGAGGATCAGCCCCAGCATTTT
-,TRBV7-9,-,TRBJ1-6,CASSLYYGGSNSPLHF,TGTGCCAGCAGCTTATATTACGGGGGGAGTAATTCACCCCTCCACTTT
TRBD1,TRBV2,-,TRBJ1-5,CASSDGTVSNQPQHF,TGTGCCAGCAGTGACGGGACAGTCAGCAATCAGCCCCAGCATTTT
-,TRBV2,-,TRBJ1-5,CASSGRGGDQPQHF,TGTGCCAGCAGCGGAAGGGGTGGTGATCAGCCCCAGCATTTT
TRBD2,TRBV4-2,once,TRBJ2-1,CASSQEVPSGEQFF,TGTGCCAGCAGCCAAGAGGTTCCTAGCGGGGAGCAGTTCTTC
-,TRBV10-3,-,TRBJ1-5,CATLETGANQPQHF,TGTGCCACCCTCGAGACAGGTGCAAATCAGCCCCAGCATTTT
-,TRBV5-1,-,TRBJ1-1,CASSGQGGRNTEAFF,TGCGCCAGCAGCGGTCAGGGAGGGAGGAACACTGAAGCTTTCTTT
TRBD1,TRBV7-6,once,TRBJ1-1,CASSYRTGSNTEAFF,TGTGCCAGCAGCTATAGGACAGGGTCGAACACTGAAGCTTTCTTT
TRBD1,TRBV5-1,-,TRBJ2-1,CASSPDRAYNEQFF,TGCGCCAGCAGCCCGGACAGGGCCTACAATGAGCAGTTCTTC
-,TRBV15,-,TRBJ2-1,CATTREYNEQFF,TGTGCCACCACTCGAGAGTACAATGAGCAGTTCTTC
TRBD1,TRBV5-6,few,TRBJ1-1,CASSRRRTGVAFF,TGTGCCAGCAGCAGAAGAAGGACAGGGGTGGCTTTCTTT
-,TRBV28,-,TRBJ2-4,CASSFEGLEGIQYF,TGTGCCAGCAGTTTTGAAGGGCTGGAGGGCATTCAGTACTTC
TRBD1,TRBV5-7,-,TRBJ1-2,CASSLALRRGRDGYTF,TGTGCCAGCAGCTTGGCCCTTCGCAGGGGGCGCGATGGCTACACCTTC
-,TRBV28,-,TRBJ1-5,CASSSGDDQPQHF,TGTGCCAGCAGTTCGGGGGACGATCAGCCCCAGCATTTT
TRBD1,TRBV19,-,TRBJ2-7,CASSILPGQTYEQYF,TGTGCCAGTAGTATCCTTCCGGGACAGACCTACGAGCAGTACTTC
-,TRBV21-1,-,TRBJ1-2,CASSKVDRQIYTF,TGTGCCAGCAGCAAAGTGGACAGGCAGATCTACACCTTC
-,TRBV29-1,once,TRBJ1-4,CSVVGGEKLFF,TGCAGCGTTGTTGGGGGGGAAAAACTGTTTTTT
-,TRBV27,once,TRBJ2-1,CASSFILAGGRHNEQFF,TGTGCCAGCAGTTTTATCTTGGCAGGGGGGAGACACAATGAGCAGTTCTTC
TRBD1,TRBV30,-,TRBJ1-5,CAWSFAGGPNQPQHF,TGTGCCTGGAGTTTTGCAGGGGGCCCCAATCAGCCCCAGCATTTT
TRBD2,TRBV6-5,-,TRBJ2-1,CASRGTGGPRQFF,TGTGCCAGCAGGGGCACGGGGGGGCCTAGGCAGTTCTTC
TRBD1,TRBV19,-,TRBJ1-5,CASSISPGQGYQPQHF,TGTGCCAGTAGTATAAGCCCGGGACAGGGGTATCAGCCCCAGCATTTT
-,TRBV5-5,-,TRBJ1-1,CASSLAPWDTEAFF,TGTGCCAGCAGCTTAGCGCCATGGGACACTGAAGCTTTCTTT
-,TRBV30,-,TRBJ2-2,CAWSRENTGELFF,TGTGCCTGGAGCAGGGAGAACACCGGGGAGCTGTTTTTT
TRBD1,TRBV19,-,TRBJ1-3,CATTPDRVGNTIYF,TGTGCCACCACCCCCGACAGGGTTGGAAACACCATATATTTT
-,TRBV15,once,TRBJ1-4,CATSVGPSMRDEKLFF,TGTGCCACCAGCGTCGGTCCGAGTATGAGGGATGAAAAACTGTTTTTT
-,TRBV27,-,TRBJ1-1,CASSLVLEQMNTEAFF,TGTGCCAGCAGTTTGGTTCTCGAACAGATGAACACTGAAGCTTTCTTT
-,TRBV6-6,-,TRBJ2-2,CASSTQGTGELFF,TGTGCCAGCAGTACTCAGGGCACCGGGGAGCTGTTTTTT
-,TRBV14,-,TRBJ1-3,CASSQGAIIGDTIYF,TGTGCCAGCAGCCAAGGGGCGATCATCGGGGACACCATATATTTT
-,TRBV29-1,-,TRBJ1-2,CSVDYSGSGYGYTF,TGCAGCGTGGACTATTCAGGGTCGGGCTATGGCTACACCTTC
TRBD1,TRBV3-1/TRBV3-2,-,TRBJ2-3,CASSQDGQGAGDTQYF,TGTGCCAGCAGCCAAGACGGACAGGGGGCAGGGGATACGCAGTATTTT